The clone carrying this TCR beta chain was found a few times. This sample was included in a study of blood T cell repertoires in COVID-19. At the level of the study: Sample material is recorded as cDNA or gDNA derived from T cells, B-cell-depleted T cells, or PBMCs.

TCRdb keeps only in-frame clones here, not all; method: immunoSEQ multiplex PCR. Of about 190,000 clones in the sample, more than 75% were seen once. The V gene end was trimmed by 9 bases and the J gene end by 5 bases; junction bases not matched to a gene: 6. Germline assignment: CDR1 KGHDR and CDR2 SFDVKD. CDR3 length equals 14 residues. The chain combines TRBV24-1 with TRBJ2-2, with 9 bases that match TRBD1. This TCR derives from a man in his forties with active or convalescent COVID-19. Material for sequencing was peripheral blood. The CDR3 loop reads CATQGQGLTGELFF. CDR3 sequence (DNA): TGTGCCACCCAGGGACAGGGATTGACCGGGGAGCTGTTTTTT.